The 21 T cell receptor beta chains in this list originate from one sample, sequenced in a study of T-cell memory formation after mild COVID-19 listed by TCRdb under 2021. Libraries came from 5' RACE. Sequencing instrument: Illumina NovaSeq 6000. Using fastp trimming at Q25 and MiXCR clonotype assembly, TCRdb reanalyzed the public sequencing data and kept in-frame beta chains. Identical CDR3 proteins give one entry, which carries the most common genes and DNA. The sample table lists tens of thousands of distinct CDR3 sequences, over 10% of them with a count of one. The ten largest clones represent 40% to 45% of the sample. The sequenced sample consisted of PBMCs or a T cell subset sorted from them (not recorded which). These receptors all stem from a man younger than 35 who had mild COVID-19 (a few samples of this study predate the infection). The sample titles of this study are shuffled in the database, so cell type and time point are left out; the donor was told from shared clones.

This clonotype appeared a few times. The rearrangement uses TRBV12-3 or TRBV12-4 and TRBJ1-2, with a possible D match to TRBD1 (6 bases). V lost 4 bases, J lost 6 bases, and 12 bases lay in between. CDR3 length: 13 amino acids. The CDR3, as DNA: TGTGCCAGCAGTTATACAGGGTTCCATGGCTACACCTTC. It encodes CASSYTGFHGYTF.

This clonotype was seen a single time. V and J are TRBV7-9 and TRBJ2-2; 13 positions agree with TRBD2. J lost 0 bases, V lost 5 bases, and 6 bases had no gene match. CDR3 length equals 18 residues. CDR1 SEHNR and CDR2 FQNEAQ come from the germline V gene (reference sequence). The CDR3 DNA sequence: TGTGCCAGCAGCAGCGGACTAGCGGGGGACACGAACACCGGGGAGCTGTTTTTT. Protein product: CASSSGLAGDTNTGELFF.

Worth noting for this clonotype: At one end, the junction sequence differs from germline, possibly due to a read error. This chain joins TRBV7-7 and TRBJ2-3; TRBD2 matches 8 bases. The germline CDR1 and CDR2 sequences are SSHAT and FNYEAQ (reference sequence). The CDR3 loop spans 17 amino acids. Here the CDR3 reads CASSAYGSGGSTDTQYF. In DNA, the CDR3 is TGTGCTAGCAGCGCCTACGGCAGCGGGGGAAGCACAGATACGCAGTATTTT.

In this sample, this clonotype turned up a few times. The genes are TRBV4-1 and TRBJ2-5, with TRBD2 matching over 7 bases. Germline loops: CDR1 MGHRA, CDR2 YSYEKL. The CDR3 loop spans 15 amino acids. V lost 0 bases and J lost 4; bases outside the gene matches: 5. The CDR3 region is CASSQEGGNGETQYF. The DNA of the CDR3 is TGCGCCAGCAGCCAAGAGGGGGGGAATGGAGAGACCCAGTACTTC.

V and J are TRBV5-5 and TRBJ2-3; 12 nucleotides line up with TRBD2. Trimming cost V 0 bases and J 1 base; bases outside gene matches: 6. The CDR3 is 18 residues long. CDR1 SGHKS and CDR2 YYEKEE come from the germline V gene (reference sequence). The CDR3 reads CASSLGLAGAEGTDTQYF. CDR3 bases: TGTGCCAGCAGCTTGGGACTAGCGGGGGCCGAGGGCACAGATACGCAGTATTTT.

The chain has TRBV12-3 or TRBV12-4 and TRBJ1-2, with TRBD1 identical over 10 bases. The CDR3 is made up of 14 amino acids. V gave up 3 bases and J gave up 4 bases; unmatched junction bases: 2. The CDR3 region has the DNA TGTGCCAGCAGTTTGACAGGGGGCGGCTATGGCTACACCTTC. This translates into CASSLTGGGYGYTF.

A single count supports this clonotype. The chain combines TRBV30 with TRBJ1-5; D is undetermined. Germline V gene data show CDR1 as GTSNPN and CDR2 as SVGIG (reference sequence). V lost 0 bases and J lost 4, with 13 bases in between. The CDR3 runs to 15 residues. Written as DNA, the CDR3 is TGTGCCTGGAGTGTCCTGGGGTTAGGGAATCAGCCCCAGCATTTT. Its translation: CAWSVLGLGNQPQHF.

This clonotype was seen a handful of times. This chain links TRBV7-2 with TRBJ2-7; D is ambiguous. Germline CDR1 SGHTA, CDR2 FQGNSA. This CDR3 has 15 amino acids. The ends were cut back, 3 bases at V and 2 bases at J, with 14 bases in the middle. The CDR3 is CASSFSARPTYEQYF. The DNA of the CDR3 is TGTGCCAGCAGCTTCAGCGCCAGGCCCACCTACGAGCAGTACTTC.

J is TRBJ1-4 and V is TRBV4-1; D unresolved. Germline V CDR1 and CDR2: MGHRA, YSYEKL. CDR3 size: 13 residues. V was trimmed by 0 bases and J by 15 bases, leaving 14 bases between them. CDR3 amino acids: CASSQERARVVFF. CDR3 nucleotides: TGCGCCAGCAGCCAAGAGCGGGCGAGGGTGGTGTTTTTT.

This clonotype has just a few counts. The rearrangement uses TRBV9 and TRBJ1-1; a weak D match, TRBD1 (5 bases). Deletions cut 0 bases from V and 7 bases from J, with 7 bases between. CDR3 size: 12 residues. Germline V gives CDR1 SGDLS, CDR2 YYNGEE. CDR3 loop: CASSVDGGEAFF. CDR3 bases: TGTGCCAGCAGCGTAGATGGGGGTGAAGCTTTCTTT.

This clonotype showed up just a few times. V gene TRBV9 combines with J gene TRBJ2-3; D might be TRBD1 (5 bases). Trimming took off 3 bases at V and 5 bases at J, with 10 bases between the two ends. Germline-derived CDR1 and CDR2 are SGDLS and YYNGEE. This CDR3 has 13 amino acids. The CDR3 sequence is CASSGGALDTQYF. In DNA form, the CDR3 reads TGTGCCAGCAGCGGTGGGGCTTTAGATACGCAGTATTTT.

The table lists this clonotype with a few counts. The gene calls are TRBV12-3 or TRBV12-4 and TRBJ2-4; D not certain. Trimming removed 1 base from V and 15 bases from J, with 16 bases in between. The CDR3 totals 13 residues. The CDR3 spells CASSLEEGNGRYF. The CDR3 DNA reads TGTGCCAGCAGTTTAGAAGAAGGGAACGGCCGGTACTTC.

This chain joins TRBV6-5 and TRBJ2-2, with unresolved D. V lost 0 bases to trimming and J lost 0 bases, with 8 bases between them. The CDR3 runs to 16 residues. Germline V CDR1 and CDR2: MNHEY, SVGAGI. The CDR3 DNA sequence: TGTGCCAGCAGTTACTCGAGCAGCACGAACACCGGGGAGCTGTTTTTT. Protein: CASSYSSSTNTGELFF.

This clonotype was detected only a few times. Sequence at one end of the junction differs from germline and may be a read error. The chain carries TRBV12-3 or TRBV12-4 and TRBJ1-2; a possible D gene is TRBD1 (5 bases). There are 13 residues in the CDR3. The CDR3 region has the DNA TGTGCCAGCAGTTTATTTGTACGGACATCTCTAGGCTTC. Its protein is CASSLFVRTSLGF.

This clonotype was seen a handful of times. The chain couples TRBV4-1 to TRBJ2-3; 7 nucleotides align to TRBD2. The CDR3 is made up of 14 amino acids. V was pared by 1 base and J by 5 bases, with 3 bases of the junction left unmatched. Germline V gene data show CDR1 as MGHRA and CDR2 as YSYEKL. CDR3 DNA sequence: TGCGCCAGCAGCCAAGCGGGGGGATTAGATACGCAGTATTTT. Protein sequence: CASSQAGGLDTQYF.

The J gene is TRBJ2-3, the V gene TRBV10-3, with 7 bases identical to TRBD2. V trimming: 0 bases; J trimming: 3 bases; junction bases outside the gene matches: 6. The length of the CDR3 is 16 residues. Germline CDR1 is ENHRY and CDR2 is SYGVKD. The CDR3 loop is CAISESEGLRTDTQYF. The CDR3 region has the DNA TGTGCCATCAGTGAGTCGGAGGGACTACGAACAGATACGCAGTATTTT.

The rearrangement links TRBV20-1 to TRBJ1-3; no clear D. V shed 2 bases and J shed 3 bases, with 8 bases lying between them. This CDR3 contains 13 residues. Germline CDR1 reads DFQATT; CDR2 reads SNEGSKA (reference sequence). DNA of the CDR3: TGCAGTGCTAGATCCGGGCTTGGAAACACCATATATTTT. Amino acids: CSARSGLGNTIYF.

The chain recombines TRBV28 with TRBJ2-3, with D maybe TRBD2 (5 bases). V was clipped by 8 bases and J by 6 bases, with 18 bases between them. Germline loops: CDR1 MDHEN, CDR2 SYDVKM. The CDR3 is 14 residues long. This chain's CDR3 is CASRSRTWVDTQYF. The CDR3 DNA reads as TGTGCCAGCCGATCCCGGACTTGGGTGGATACGCAGTATTTT.

This clonotype was seen a handful of times. J is TRBJ2-3 and V is TRBV27; TRBD1 aligns across 8 bases. J was trimmed by 1 base and V by 2 bases; bases with no gene match: 14. The V gene's germline CDR1 is MNHEY and CDR2 SMNVEV (reference sequence). The CDR3 length is 19 residues. The CDR3 protein is CASSLGAFRGRIGTDTQYF. CDR3 nucleotides: TGTGCCAGCAGTTTAGGGGCTTTCAGGGGGCGCATCGGCACAGATACGCAGTATTTT.

The gene calls are TRBV5-6 and TRBJ2-7, with D tentatively TRBD1 (6 bases). The CDR3 is 16 amino acids. Deletions cut 2 bases from V and 1 base from J, with 16 bases between. Germline assignment: CDR1 SGHDT and CDR2 YYEEEE. CDR3 in DNA: TGTGCCAGCAGCTTAGGGCAGGGGACGGGGTCCTACGAGCAGTACTTC. The encoded protein is CASSLGQGTGSYEQYF.

This clonotype was counted ten times or more. This rearrangement joins TRBV6-5 to TRBJ1-2, with D possibly matching TRBD1 (5 bases). The ends were cut back, 6 bases at V and 0 bases at J, with 23 bases in the middle. Germline CDR1 is MNHEY and CDR2 is SVGAGI. This CDR3 is 18 amino acids long. Written as DNA, the CDR3 is TGTGCCAGCAGCCGGGTTGTAAGGGAAGGGGTCGCTAACTATGGCTACACCTTC. Its translation is CASSRVVREGVANYGYTF.